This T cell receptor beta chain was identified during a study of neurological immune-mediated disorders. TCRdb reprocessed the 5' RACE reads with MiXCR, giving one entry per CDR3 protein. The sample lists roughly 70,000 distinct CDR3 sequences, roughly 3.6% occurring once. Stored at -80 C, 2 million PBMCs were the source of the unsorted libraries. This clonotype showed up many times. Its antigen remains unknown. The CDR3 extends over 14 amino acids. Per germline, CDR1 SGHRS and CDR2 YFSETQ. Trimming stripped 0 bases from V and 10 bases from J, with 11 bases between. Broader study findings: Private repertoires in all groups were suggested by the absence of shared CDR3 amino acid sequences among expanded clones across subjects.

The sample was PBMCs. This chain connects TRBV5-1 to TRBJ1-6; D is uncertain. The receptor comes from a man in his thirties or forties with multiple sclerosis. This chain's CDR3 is CASSLAGLGSPLHF. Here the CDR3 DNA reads TGCGCCAGCAGCTTGGCCGGGTTAGGGTCACCCCTCCACTTT.